Shown below are 10 T cell receptor beta chains from a single sample sequenced in a study of blood T cell repertoires in COVID-19. TCRdb's table, derived via immunoSEQ multiplex PCR, lists solely in-frame clones and lacks some. Here the sample spans some 120,000 clones, 85% to 90% being singletons. Sequencing was carried out using peripheral blood. These receptors were obtained from a woman aged 45 to 65 with active or convalescent COVID-19.

The chain is built from TRBV10-3 and TRBJ2-7, with 10 bases that match TRBD1. CDR1 ENHRY and CDR2 SYGVKD come from the germline V gene. V trimming: 7 bases; J trimming: 5 bases; junction bases outside the gene matches: 5. The CDR3 is 13 residues long. This chain's CDR3 is CAITRQGADEQYF. The CDR3 DNA is TGTGCCATCACTAGACAGGGGGCGGACGAGCAGTACTTC.

The rearrangement uses TRBV28 and TRBJ1-2, with 8 bases that match TRBD1. The V segment lost 4 bases and the J segment 0 bases; nucleotides outside the gene matches: 4. The CDR3 runs to 15 residues. CDR1 is MDHEN and CDR2 is SYDVKM in the germline V gene. CDR3 DNA sequence: TGTGCCAGCAGTTACGCAGGGGGCGCTAACTATGGCTACACCTTC. This gives the protein CASSYAGGANYGYTF.

As to this clone: Other DNA sequences in the sample encode the same CDR3. V is TRBV5-1 and J is TRBJ2-1; TRBD1 matches 7 bases. V shed 0 bases and J 1 base; nucleotides not matched to a gene: 1. CDR3 length: 15 residues. From germline, CDR1 is SGHRS and CDR2 YFSETQ. The CDR3 DNA follows: TGCGCCAGCAGCTTGGGACAGGGATCCTACAATGAGCAGTTCTTC. Translating it yields CASSLGQGSYNEQFF.

V and J are TRBV2 and TRBJ2-1; D possibly corresponds to TRBD2 (5 bases). CDR1 is SNHLY, CDR2 FYNNEI, per germline. This CDR3 has 15 residues. Trimming removed 2 bases from V and 5 bases from J, with 13 bases in between. The CDR3, as DNA: TGTGCCAGCAGTGAACAAAGGGAGTGGCACAATGAGCAGTTCTTC. Translated, it gives CASSEQREWHNEQFF.

The CDR3 loop reads CASSYGAGGVGEQYF. The CDR3 DNA is TGTGCCAGCAGTTACGGAGCAGGGGGCGTGGGCGAGCAGTACTTC. The chain couples TRBV6-5 to TRBJ2-7; 8 nucleotides align to TRBD1. V lost 2 bases and J lost 6; bases outside the gene matches: 9. Germline lookup yields CDR1 MNHEY and CDR2 SVGAGI. This CDR3 spans 15 amino acids.

The rearrangement links TRBV7-2 to TRBJ2-3, with D uncertain. In germline, CDR1 is SGHTA, CDR2 FQGNSA. V was pared by 4 bases and J by 0 bases, with 14 bases between. There are 16 residues in the CDR3. The CDR3 region has the DNA TGTGCCAGCAGCTCCTCATGGGCAGAGAGCACAGATACGCAGTATTTT. Translation: CASSSSWAESTDTQYF.

The V and J genes are TRBV6-5 and TRBJ1-2; 8 bases are a match to TRBD1. CDR3 length equals 13 residues. The junction had 2 bases not matched to a gene; V was cut back by 5 bases and J by 3 bases. In germline, CDR1 is MNHEY, CDR2 SVGAGI. CDR3 DNA: TGTGCCAGCAGTCGACAGGGGTACTATGGCTACACCTTC. Translation gives CASSRQGYYGYTF.

The chain uses TRBV6-5 and TRBJ2-5; tentatively, D is TRBD1 (5 bases). CDR1 is MNHEY, CDR2 SVGAGI, per germline. V shed 9 bases and J shed 2 bases, with 19 bases lying between them. The CDR3 contains 15 residues. This CDR3 reads CARQGAARRQETQYF. In DNA, the CDR3 is TGTGCCAGACAAGGGGCTGCCAGACGGCAAGAGACCCAGTACTTC.

This clone was seen a single time. The chain combines TRBV19 with TRBJ2-1; possible D gene TRBD1, 6 bases. The CDR3 runs 12 residues. Germline CDR1 and CDR2: LNHDA and SQIVND (reference sequence). V was trimmed by 10 bases and J by 6 bases, leaving 13 bases between them. Here the CDR3 DNA reads TGTGCCACCCGGGACACCATCAATGAGCAGTTCTTC. It yields the protein CATRDTINEQFF.

The chain uses TRBV20-1 and TRBJ1-4; D not resolved. Germline V lookup: CDR1 DFQATT, CDR2 SNEGSKA (reference sequence). Trimming pared 6 bases from V and 10 bases from J, leaving 12 bases between. This CDR3 is built from 11 residues. CDR3 protein: CSASWRGKLFF. The CDR3 region has the DNA TGCAGTGCCTCTTGGCGGGGAAAACTGTTTTTT.